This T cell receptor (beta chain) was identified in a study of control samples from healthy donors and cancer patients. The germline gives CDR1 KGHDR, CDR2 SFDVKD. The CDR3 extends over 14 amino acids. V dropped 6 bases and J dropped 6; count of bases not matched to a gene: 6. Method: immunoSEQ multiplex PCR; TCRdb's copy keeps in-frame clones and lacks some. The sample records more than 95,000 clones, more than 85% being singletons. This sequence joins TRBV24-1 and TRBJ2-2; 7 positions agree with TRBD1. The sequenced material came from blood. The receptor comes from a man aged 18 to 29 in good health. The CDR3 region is CATSRTGKAGELFF. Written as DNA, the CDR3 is TGTGCCACCAGTAGGACAGGAAAGGCCGGGGAGCTGTTTTTT.